What follows describes a single T cell receptor beta chain. As yet, its antigen is unknown. The CDR3 sequence is 15 residues long. The germline V gene encodes CDR1 SEHNR and CDR2 FQNEAQ (reference sequence). Trimming shortened V by 5 bases and J by 4 bases, and 17 bases separated the two germline ends. Measured with immunoSEQ multiplex PCR; TCRdb has only the in-frame clones, and not every one. Of 45,000 or so clones in the sample, 60% to 80% were seen once. The study gave focal radiation plus ipilimumab CTLA-4 blockade to patients with chemo-refractory metastatic non-small-cell lung cancer. This entry is derived from a study of radiotherapy plus CTLA-4 blockade in lung cancer. Findings and limits, study-wide: Expansion of tumor-derived TCR clones was observed in blood after radiotherapy plus ipilimumab.

V is TRBV7-9 and J is TRBJ1-2; D unresolved. The source was peripheral blood, collected from a patient treated with radiotherapy plus ipilimumab. The clonotype comes from a human donor with non-small cell lung cancer who had stable disease on radiotherapy plus ipilimumab. The CDR3 spells CASSLTQTIIYGYTF. For the CDR3, the DNA is TGTGCCAGCAGCCTAACCCAGACCATAATCTATGGCTACACCTTC.